This TCR beta chain was identified in a study of cytomegalovirus exposure and HLA in healthy donors. On this clone itself: Its cognate antigen is unknown.

Unmatched junction bases numbered 5, after V lost 6 bases and J lost 3 bases. The CDR3 runs to 14 residues. The V gene's germline CDR1 is PRHDT and CDR2 FYEKMQ (reference sequence). Donors counted as nominally healthy when sampled, yet unrecorded immune exposures were likely. Study results and limitations: Confirmation in vitro established that a few CMV-associated chains were specific for CMV antigens. It is likely that the observed cluster of highly shared sequence variants was a sequencing artifact.

Use of 60 Vbeta and 13 Jbeta primers characterized the PCR. The assay was immunoSEQ multiplex PCR, and TCRdb's table has in-frame clones only and misses some. Of roughly 140,000 clones listed, around 65% are singletons. This chain connects TRBV13 to TRBJ2-7, with 10 bases matching TRBD1. This receptor was identified in a woman in her twenties or thirties in good health and CMV-seropositive. The material sequenced was PBMCs. The CDR3 reads CASRFGQGDYEQYF. The CDR3 DNA sequence: TGTGCCAGCAGATTCGGACAGGGGGACTACGAGCAGTACTTC.